These 23 T cell receptor beta chains share one sample of origin, sequenced in a study of CD8 T cells in Susac syndrome (dated by TCRdb to the late 2010s). Library creation used the immunoSEQ multiplex PCR assay. RNA was extracted with the RNeasy kit and roughly 0.45 to 1 ug was reverse transcribed using random hexamers. TCRdb's own reprocessing of the public reads used fastp at Q25 and MiXCR and kept productive beta chains. Identical CDR3 protein sequences are pooled into one entry, listed with their most common genes and DNA. A total of a few hundred thousand distinct CDR3 sequences appear in this sample, about 82% of them only once. Around 0.21% of the sample lies in the top ten. Material for sequencing was CD8+ T cells from PBMCs. These receptors all stem from a human donor with multiple sclerosis.

The rearrangement joins TRBV28 to TRBJ2-1, with D perhaps matching TRBD2 (6 bases). Germline CDR1 and CDR2: MDHEN and SYDVKM. CDR3 length: 15 residues. Trimming shortened V by 3 bases and J by 8 bases, and 17 bases separated the two germline ends. The CDR3 loop is CASSFLETRADEQFF. CDR3 bases: TGTGCCAGCAGTTTCCTAGAGACTAGGGCCGATGAGCAGTTCTTC.

This clonotype has a count of ten or more. This chain connects TRBV5-8 to TRBJ2-5; 11 bases map to TRBD2. V dropped 4 bases and J dropped 5; count of bases not matched to a gene: 7. Germline V CDR1 and CDR2: SGHTS, YDEGEE. CDR3 length: 15 amino acids. The CDR3 sequence is CASSLKLAGVETQYF. CDR3 in DNA: TGTGCCAGCAGCCTCAAACTAGCGGGAGTGGAGACCCAGTACTTC.

The chain uses TRBV14 and TRBJ2-1; D tentatively fits TRBD1 or TRBD2 (5 bases each). Germline CDR1 SGHDN, CDR2 FVKESK. V gave up 3 bases and J gave up 2 bases, with 14 bases separating them. The CDR3 has 16 residues. The CDR3 is CASSHWETEAYNEQFF. CDR3 bases: TGTGCCAGCAGCCACTGGGAGACAGAAGCCTACAATGAGCAGTTCTTC.

J is TRBJ2-3 and V is TRBV7-6, with a tentative D call TRBD2 (6 bases). Germline-derived CDR1 and CDR2 are SGHVS and FNYEAQ. The CDR3 runs 15 residues. V gave up 1 base and J gave up 1 base, with 9 bases separating them. In nucleotides, the CDR3 is TGTGCCAGCAGCTTAGAGGCTAGCGGCACAGATACGCAGTATTTT. It translates to CASSLEASGTDTQYF.

The V gene is TRBV12-3 or TRBV12-4, the J gene TRBJ1-2; D uncertain. V dropped 3 bases and J dropped 0 bases, with 11 bases sitting between them. This CDR3 region has 15 residues. The DNA of the CDR3 is TGTGCCAGCAGTTTTGGCGGGGAGGCTAACTATGGCTACACCTTC. Its protein is CASSFGGEANYGYTF.

The V gene is TRBV15, the J gene TRBJ2-1; 9 nucleotides match TRBD2. The CDR3 is made up of 14 amino acids. J gave up 7 bases and V 8 bases, and 9 bases lay outside the gene matches. The germline CDR1 and CDR2 sequences are LNHNV and YYDKDF (reference sequence). CDR3 amino acids: CATSIAGVWNEQFF. CDR3 coding DNA: TGTGCCACCTCGATAGCGGGAGTCTGGAATGAGCAGTTCTTC.

The J gene is TRBJ2-5, the V gene TRBV24-1, with no clear D. From germline, CDR1 is KGHDR and CDR2 SFDVKD. The length of the CDR3 is 16 residues. Trimming shortened V by 4 bases and J by 1 base, and 15 bases separated the two germline ends. CDR3 coding DNA: TGTGCCACCAGTGACCGGAATCAGCCTCTCCAAGAGACCCAGTACTTC. This gives the protein CATSDRNQPLQETQYF.

V and J are TRBV7-9 and TRBJ1-5; D gene uncertain. V was shortened by 0 bases and J by 3 bases, with 9 bases between the two germline ends. CDR3 size: 15 residues. The V gene's germline CDR1 is SEHNR and CDR2 FQNEAQ (reference sequence). CDR3 nucleotide sequence: TGTGCCAGCAGCTTAGCGGAACGACCCAATCAGCCCCAGCATTTT. It codes for CASSLAERPNQPQHF.

J is TRBJ2-6 and V is TRBV29-1, with D maybe TRBD1 (5 bases). Looked up from germline, CDR1 is SQVTM and CDR2 is ANQGSEA. The CDR3 covers 16 residues. The ends were cut back, 6 bases at V and 0 bases at J, with 15 bases in the middle. The CDR3 DNA sequence: TGCAGCGTGACCGACAGTTTTTCCTCTGGGGCCAACGTCCTGACTTTC. Its translation is CSVTDSFSSGANVLTF. Based on the CDR3 plus reference TRBV29-1 and TRBJ2-6, the full variable domain is SAVISQKPSRDICQRGTSLTIQCQVDSQVTMMFWYRQQPGQSLTLIATANQGSEATYESGFVIDKFPISRPNLTFSTLTVSNMSPEDSSIYLCSVTDSFSSGANVLTFGAGSRLTVL.

The rearrangement links TRBV13 to TRBJ1-2; D not certain. V lost 1 base, J lost 8 bases, and 11 bases lay in between. Germline V gene sequence: CDR1 PRHDT, CDR2 FYEKMQ (reference sequence). This CDR3 is 13 amino acids long. CDR3 residues: CASSLEAGSGYTF. The CDR3 DNA follows: TGTGCCAGCAGCTTAGAGGCAGGTTCGGGCTACACCTTC.

The V and J genes are TRBV18 and TRBJ2-2; a possible D gene is TRBD1 (5 bases). Germline values: CDR1 KGHSH, CDR2 LQKENI. The CDR3 is 15 amino acids. V lost 0 bases and J 0 bases, leaving 5 bases between the germline ends. The CDR3 DNA follows: TGTGCCAGCTCACCACCGACAGCGAACACCGGGGAGCTGTTTTTT. Amino acids: CASSPPTANTGELFF.

This chain connects TRBV14 to TRBJ1-2, with D tentatively TRBD1 (5 bases). The CDR3 has 15 residues. Per germline, CDR1 SGHDN and CDR2 FVKESK. The germline V and J ends were trimmed by 2 bases and 6 bases, with 16 bases remaining between them. The CDR3 DNA is TGTGCCAGCAGCCAATGGGTCGGCAGGGTGGATGGCTACACCTTC. This gives the protein CASSQWVGRVDGYTF.

The chain combines TRBV11-2 with TRBJ2-1, with 9 nucleotides matching TRBD2. CDR3 length: 15 residues. CDR1 and CDR2 (germline): SGHAT, FQNNGV. V was pared by 3 bases and J by 8 bases, with 8 bases of the junction left unmatched. CDR3 nucleotide sequence: TGTGCCAGCAGCTTTGGGGCTAGCGGGAACGATGAGCAGTTCTTC. Amino acids: CASSFGASGNDEQFF.

This clonotype was counted only a few times. The chain employs TRBV6-2 or TRBV6-3 and TRBJ1-5; no clear D gene. This CDR3 is 14 amino acids long. With 5 bases removed from V and 3 bases from J, the gap between germline ends came to 11 bases. The germline V gene encodes CDR1 MNHEY and CDR2 SVGEGT. The CDR3 DNA reads as TGTGCCAGCAGTCTGGACGGACTCAATCAGCCCCAGCATTTT. It is translated as CASSLDGLNQPQHF.

V gene TRBV7-9 combines with J gene TRBJ2-2; a possible D gene is TRBD2 (6 bases). The CDR3 consists of 14 residues. Trimming shortened V by 5 bases and J by 6 bases, and 13 bases separated the two germline ends. Germline V gene data show CDR1 as SEHNR and CDR2 as FQNEAQ (reference sequence). The CDR3 bases are TGTGCCAGCAGCGATCGGCTAGCGTCCGGGGAGCTGTTTTTT. It yields the protein CASSDRLASGELFF.

This clonotype turned up a few times. J is TRBJ2-5 and V is TRBV6-1, with a tentative D call TRBD1 (6 bases). CDR1 is MNHNS and CDR2 is SASEGT in the germline V gene. The CDR3 consists of 14 residues. V lost 5 bases and J lost 1, with 11 bases in between. In DNA, the CDR3 is TGTGCCAGCAGTCCCCTGGACAGCCAAGAGACCCAGTACTTC. This sequence encodes CASSPLDSQETQYF.

This chain joins TRBV7-2 and TRBJ2-2; D perhaps matches TRBD1 (6 bases). The CDR3 consists of 18 residues. Trimming removed 1 base at V and 0 bases at J, with 15 bases between. Germline V lookup: CDR1 SGHTA, CDR2 FQGNSA. DNA of the CDR3: TGTGCCAGCAGCTTAGGGGGGACACCGGGGTCGAACACCGGGGAGCTGTTTTTT. Its translation is CASSLGGTPGSNTGELFF.

This sequence joins TRBV6-2 or TRBV6-3 and TRBJ2-5; D remains unclear. CDR3 length: 14 residues. V dropped 2 bases and J dropped 5 bases, with 12 bases sitting between them. Looked up from germline, CDR1 is MNHEY and CDR2 is SVGEGT. CDR3 DNA: TGTGCCAGCAGTTACGCGCCCCTCCAGGAGACCCAGTACTTC. Translating it yields CASSYAPLQETQYF.

The chain is built from TRBV24-1 and TRBJ2-1; D uncertain. The CDR3 sequence is 11 residues long. Germline loops: CDR1 KGHDR, CDR2 SFDVKD. V lost 4 bases, J lost 4 bases, and 1 base lay in between. This chain's CDR3 is CATSEYNEQFF. The CDR3 bases are TGTGCCACCAGTGAGTACAATGAGCAGTTCTTC.

The chain recombines TRBV27 with TRBJ1-2; unclear D gene. CDR1 and CDR2 (germline): MNHEY, SMNVEV (reference sequence). V was pared by 0 bases and J by 7 bases, with 18 bases between. The CDR3 has 16 residues. The CDR3 nucleotides are TGTGCCAGCAGTTTATCAGGCCCCAAAGGACTATTTGGCTACACCTTC. Translating gives CASSLSGPKGLFGYTF.

This sequence joins TRBV27 and TRBJ2-1; D is possibly TRBD1 (5 bases). CDR1 and CDR2 from the germline V gene are MNHEY and SMNVEV (reference sequence). V lost 2 bases, J lost 7 bases, and 15 bases lay in between. CDR3 length equals 15 residues. The CDR3 spells CASSLSRVSLNEQFF. The CDR3 DNA reads TGTGCCAGCAGTTTAAGCAGGGTTTCATTGAATGAGCAGTTCTTC.

The rearrangement joins TRBV27 to TRBJ2-2; no firm D call. This CDR3 region has 15 residues. CDR1 and CDR2 (germline): MNHEY, SMNVEV (reference sequence). The V end was cut by 6 bases, the J end by 0 bases, with 11 bases between. The CDR3 DNA reads TGTGCCAGCAGCCCAATGGGCCCGAACACCGGGGAGCTGTTTTTT. Translation: CASSPMGPNTGELFF.

CDR3 coding DNA: TGTGCCAGCAGGGACAGATCGAACACCGGGGAGCTGTTTTTT. Its protein is CASRDRSNTGELFF. This chain joins TRBV28 and TRBJ2-2, with TRBD1 as a possible D gene (6 bases). Trimming removed 6 bases at V and 0 bases at J, with 8 bases between. There are 14 residues in the CDR3. Germline V gene data show CDR1 as MDHEN and CDR2 as SYDVKM.